The 2 T cell receptor beta chains below were found in one sample sequenced in a study of early T cells in non-severe SARS-CoV-2 infection. TCRdb re-called the 5' RACE reads through MiXCR, storing one row per CDR3 protein. The sample holds fewer than 75,000 distinct CDR3 sequences, roughly a fifth seen once. The sample consisted of whole blood, taken at baseline. Receptors originate from an adult who was a healthcare worker with PCR-confirmed SARS-CoV-2 infection or an uninfected control (not recorded which).

The chain uses TRBV12-3 or TRBV12-4 and TRBJ2-2; D assignment may be TRBD1 or TRBD2 (6 bases each). V was clipped by 6 bases and J by 1 base, with 9 bases between them. The length of the CDR3 is 14 residues. The CDR3 sequence: CASRGGLNTGELFF. In nucleotides, the CDR3 is TGTGCCAGCAGGGGGGGCTTGAACACCGGGGAGCTGTTTTTT.

The genes are TRBV10-3 and TRBJ1-1; D possibly corresponds to TRBD1 (6 bases). The germline gives CDR1 ENHRY, CDR2 SYGVKD. This CDR3 is built from 15 residues. The V gene lost 6 bases and the J gene lost 0 bases, with 14 bases spanning the gap. The CDR3 here is CAISATGHLNTEAFF. In DNA, the CDR3 is TGTGCCATCAGCGCGACGGGACACCTGAACACTGAAGCTTTCTTT.